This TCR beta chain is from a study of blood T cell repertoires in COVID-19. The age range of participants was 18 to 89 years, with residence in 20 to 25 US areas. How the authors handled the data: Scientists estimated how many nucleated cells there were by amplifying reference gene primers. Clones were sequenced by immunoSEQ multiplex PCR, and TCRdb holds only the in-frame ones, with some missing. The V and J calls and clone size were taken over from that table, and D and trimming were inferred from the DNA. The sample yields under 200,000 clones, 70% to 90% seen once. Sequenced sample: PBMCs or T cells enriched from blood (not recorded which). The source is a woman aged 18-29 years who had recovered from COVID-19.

As DNA, the CDR3 is TGTGCCAGCAGCCCACAGCAGGGTCCCCTAAACTATGGCTACACCTTC. Protein: CASSPQQGPLNYGYTF. This rearrangement joins TRBV7-6 to TRBJ1-2, with a weak D call TRBD1 (5 bases). The CDR3 sequence is 16 residues long. Germline loops: CDR1 SGHVS, CDR2 FNYEAQ. With 5 bases removed from V and 2 bases from J, the gap between germline ends came to 18 bases.